This TCR beta chain was identified in a study of shared clonotypes between healthy human individuals. In the case of this clone: Antigen specificity is unknown.

Clones were sequenced by immunoSEQ multiplex PCR, and TCRdb holds only the in-frame ones, with some missing. The sample yields about 710,000 clones, around 77% seen once. The CDR3 contains 16 residues. V dropped 0 bases and J dropped 5; count of bases not matched to a gene: 4. From germline, CDR1 is LGHNA and CDR2 YNFKEQ. Donors were Caucasian adults residing in Nashville, Tennessee, USA. General observations from the study: Larger estimated richness was generally seen in naive subsets than in memory subsets. Sequencing depth was expected to affect clonotype sharing among donors.

The sample taken for sequencing was memory CD4+ T cells sorted from blood. Subset in this sample: CD45RA-negative fraction. This TCR came from a woman aged 25 to 39 in good health. The chain has TRBV4-2 and TRBJ2-2, with TRBD2 matching over 9 bases. CDR3 nucleotides: TGTGCCAGCAGCCAAGATAGGAGCGGGAGGACCGGGGAGCTGTTTTTT. Encoded protein: CASSQDRSGRTGELFF.